This T cell receptor beta chain is from a study of cytomegalovirus exposure and HLA in healthy donors. Comments on this clone: Its target is unknown.

The primer mix had 60 Vbeta and 13 Jbeta primers. Per the original methods: There were some 87 million unique TCR beta chains by a later count, and 10 million to 12 million of them were shared. Some clones are missing from TCRdb's copy, which holds only in-frame ones; the method was immunoSEQ multiplex PCR. V, J and clone size derive from that table, while D and trimming were established from the DNA sequence. This sample has around 130,000 clones, with approximately 70% found just once. Notes on the study in general: The productive fraction for most TCR beta V segments was about 87% or about 30% in an earlier analysis. Trimming of TCR beta V- and J-genes showed a link, identified in a later analysis, to a missense DCLRE1C variant. Cytomegalovirus-associated TCR beta chains were listed, numbering 150 to 200.

Sequenced material: PBMCs. The sequence came from a woman aged 25-40 years in good health and CMV-seronegative.

DNA of the CDR3: TGCGCCAGCAAGGACAGCTACGAGCAGTACTTC. It is translated as CASKDSYEQYF. The rearrangement joins TRBV5-1 to TRBJ2-7; D might be TRBD1 (6 bases). Trimming took 6 bases from V and 3 from J, leaving 7 bases between them. This CDR3 contains 11 residues. Germline V gene data show CDR1 as SGHRS and CDR2 as YFSETQ.